These T cell receptor beta chains were read from a single sample in a study of technical replicates of blood from four donors. Measured with immunoSEQ multiplex PCR; TCRdb has only the in-frame clones, and not every one. The sample lists about 75,000 clones, approximately 97% occurring once. Input material: T cells isolated from PBMCs. Receptors were obtained from a human donor in good health. The CDR3 runs from the conserved cysteine through the conserved F or W. A D gene is named only where the DNA matches it firmly. Only some rows state a clone size, as once, few, many or a class for expanded clones.

size	length	D	V	J	CDR3	DNA
NA	13	NA	TRBV19	TRBJ1-5	CASVGQGSQPQHF	TGTGCCAGCGTCGGGCAGGGATCTCAGCCCCAGCATTTT
NA	16	NA	TRBV19	TRBJ1-5	CASSMVGSGSNQPQHF	TGTGCCAGTAGTATGGTGGGGTCGGGAAGCAATCAGCCCCAGCATTTT
NA	15	NA	TRBV19	TRBJ1-5	CASSFQGNSNQPQHF	TGTGCCAGTAGTTTTCAGGGCAATAGCAATCAGCCCCAGCATTTT
NA	18	NA	TRBV27	TRBJ1-1	CASSSLGGSLLMNTEAFF	TGTGCCAGCAGTTCCCTCGGGGGGTCCTTACTTATGAACACTGAAGCTTTCTTT
NA	15	NA	TRBV9	TRBJ1-5	CASSVGGQNNQPQHF	TGTGCCAGCAGCGTAGGAGGTCAGAACAATCAGCCCCAGCATTTT
NA	16	TRBD1	TRBV18	TRBJ2-2	CASSQRTGGSAGELFF	TGTGCCAGCTCACAGAGGACAGGGGGTTCTGCCGGGGAGCTGTTTTTT
NA	14	TRBD1	TRBV6-5	TRBJ1-1	CASSRDRLNTEAFF	TGTGCCAGCAGTAGGGACAGGTTGAACACTGAAGCTTTCTTT
NA	12	NA	TRBV5-6	TRBJ1-4	CASSLSPTKLFF	TGTGCCAGCAGCTTGTCACCCACTAAACTGTTTTTT
NA	13	TRBD2	TRBV6-1	TRBJ2-7	CASQGLGSYEQYF	TGTGCCAGCCAGGGACTAGGCTCCTACGAGCAGTACTTC
NA	16	TRBD2	TRBV5-1	TRBJ2-2	CASSWAGEANTGELFF	TGCGCCAGCAGCTGGGCGGGGGAGGCGAACACCGGGGAGCTGTTTTTT
NA	11	NA	TRBV9	TRBJ1-2	CASSNSYGYTF	TGTGCCAGCAGCAACAGCTATGGCTACACCTTC
NA	16	TRBD1	TRBV7-9	TRBJ2-3	CASSVGQGFITDTQYF	TGTGCCAGCAGCGTGGGACAGGGGTTTATCACAGATACGCAGTATTTT
once	16	TRBD2	TRBV5-1	TRBJ2-1	CASSLVTAGTYNEQFF	TGCGCCAGCAGCTTGGTGACAGCGGGGACCTACAATGAGCAGTTCTTC
NA	15	NA	TRBV9	TRBJ2-6	CASSAGASGANVLTF	TGTGCCAGCAGCGCAGGCGCCTCTGGGGCCAACGTCCTGACTTTC
NA	16	NA	TRBV21-1	TRBJ1-5	CASSPPGSRGNLPQHF	TGTGCCAGCAGCCCACCAGGGTCAAGGGGGAATCTGCCCCAGCATTTT
NA	15	NA	TRBV5-1	TRBJ2-7	CASSLGALTGGEQYF	TGCGCCAGCAGCTTGGGGGCCCTGACAGGCGGCGAGCAGTACTTC
NA	16	TRBD2	TRBV28	TRBJ2-1	CASRAYTGLPYNEQFF	TGTGCCAGCAGGGCCTACACGGGACTACCATACAATGAGCAGTTCTTC
NA	14	TRBD1	TRBV5-8	TRBJ2-7	CASSFRDRSLEQYF	TGTGCCAGCAGTTTCCGGGACAGGTCCCTCGAGCAGTACTTC
once	12	NA	TRBV7-2	TRBJ2-5	CASSSPGETQYF	TGTGCCAGCAGCTCCCCAGGGGAGACCCAGTACTTC
NA	15	TRBD1	TRBV4-1	TRBJ2-1	CASSRGQGAWNEQFF	TGCGCCAGCAGCCGCGGACAGGGGGCTTGGAATGAGCAGTTCTTC
NA	15	NA	TRBV6-5	TRBJ1-2	CASSYQGGFNYGYTF	TGTGCCAGCAGTTACCAAGGGGGATTTAACTATGGCTACACCTTC
NA	12	NA	TRBV9	TRBJ1-2	CASSPGMGGYTF	TGTGCCAGCAGCCCAGGGATGGGTGGCTACACCTTC
NA	14	TRBD1	TRBV19	TRBJ1-2	CASSLDRGIYGYTF	TGTGCCAGTAGTTTAGACAGGGGAATTTATGGCTACACCTTC
few	13	NA	TRBV28	TRBJ1-2	CASSHRRGYGYTF	TGTGCCAGCAGTCACCGGCGGGGGTACGGCTACACCTTC
NA	13	TRBD1	TRBV7-9	TRBJ1-1	CASTTQGGTEAFF	TGTGCCAGCACTACACAGGGGGGTACTGAAGCTTTCTTT